This T cell receptor beta chain is drawn from a study of cytomegalovirus exposure and HLA in healthy donors. The CDR3 consists of 12 residues. Trimming cost V 7 bases and J 5 bases, with 11 bases left between them. The germline gives CDR1 SNHLY, CDR2 FYNNEI. Vbeta (60) and Jbeta (13) primers were used in the PCR. Sequencing was performed with immunoSEQ multiplex PCR; in TCRdb, only in-frame clones are kept and a portion is missing. The clone table shows tens of thousands of clones, with the ten largest holding roughly 3.8%. The sequencing input was PBMCs. The V call is TRBV2, the J call TRBJ1-1; no definite D call. This clonotype was obtained from a young man in good health and CMV-seropositive. CDR3 residues: CASNRVQTEAFF. The CDR3 nucleotides read TGTGCCAGCAATCGCGTACAGACTGAAGCTTTCTTT.